A selection of T cell receptor beta chains follows, all from one sample in a study of CD8 T cell repertoires and HIV-1 epitope variants. Sequencing was performed with immunoSEQ multiplex PCR; in TCRdb, only in-frame clones are kept and a portion is missing. This sample carries roughly 5,000 clones, about 70% of them seen once, and the ten largest clones take approximately 40%. Their specific antigens are unknown. The sample taken for sequencing was cultured CD8+ T cells derived from PBMCs. The receptors originated from a male donor with HIV. Each CDR3 is given with its conserved first and last residue. Each record gives: J gene, D gene, clone size, V gene, CDR3 protein, CDR3 DNA. D genes are given only for firm matches. The size field is filled for only some rows; it gives once, few, many or a size class.

TRBJ2-7 TRBD1 . TRBV18 CASSPTGAYEQYF TGTGCCAGCTCACCAACAGGGGCCTACGAGCAGTACTTC
TRBJ1-4 . once TRBV7-8 CASRIRGGKATNEKLFF TGTGCCAGCAGGATCCGTGGGGGGAAGGCAACTAATGAAAAACTGTTTTTT
TRBJ2-7 . . TRBV10-2 CASSETEAYEQYF TGCGCCAGCAGTGAAACGGAGGCCTACGAGCAGTACTTC
TRBJ2-7 TRBD2 few TRBV5-4 CASSLGGGNNEQYF TGTGCCAGCAGCTTGGGCGGGGGGAACAACGAGCAGTACTTC
TRBJ2-5 . . TRBV25-1 CASSERGRPGDKETQYF TGTGCCAGCAGTGAGAGAGGTAGGCCTGGCGATAAAGAGACCCAGTACTTC
TRBJ2-7 TRBD1 . TRBV2 CASRGQEEPYEQYF TGTGCCAGCAGAGGACAGGAAGAACCCTACGAGCAGTACTTC
TRBJ2-7 . . TRBV10-2 CASRNYEQYF TGCGCCAGCAGAAACTACGAGCAGTACTTC
TRBJ2-6 . . TRBV9 CASSGEAGANVLTF TGTGCCAGCAGCGGTGAGGCTGGGGCCAACGTCCTGACTTTC
TRBJ2-5 . . TRBV28 CASSSSKYREETQYF TGTGCCAGCAGCTCATCCAAGTACAGGGAAGAGACCCAGTACTTC
TRBJ2-1 TRBD2 . TRBV19 CASSAMIGGEQFF TGTGCCAGTAGTGCAATGATCGGGGGGGAGCAGTTCTTC
TRBJ1-4 . . TRBV28 CASNGETPEKLFF TGTGCCAGCAACGGGGAGACCCCTGAAAAACTGTTTTTT
TRBJ2-5 TRBD1 . TRBV7-4 CASSLDRSQETQYF TGTGCCAGCAGCTTGGACAGGTCCCAAGAGACCCAGTACTTC
TRBJ2-7 . . TRBV7-8 CASSPTGPTYEQYF TGTGCCAGCAGCCCAACGGGGCCTACCTACGAGCAGTACTTC
TRBJ2-5 . once TRBV7-7 CASSQGGAVQETQYF TGTGCCAGCAGCCAGGGGGGGGCTGTACAAGAGACCCAGTACTTC
TRBJ1-1 TRBD1 . TRBV28 CASRPRGQGASEAFF TGTGCCAGCAGACCCCGGGGACAGGGGGCATCTGAAGCTTTCTTT
TRBJ1-1 . . TRBV28 CASSLLSGTNTEAFF TGTGCCAGCAGTTTATTGTCAGGAACTAACACTGAAGCTTTCTTT
TRBJ1-2 . . TRBV4-2 CASSPWPVELDYGYTF TGTGCCAGCAGCCCTTGGCCGGTAGAATTGGACTATGGCTACACCTTC
TRBJ1-1 . . TRBV10-3 CAISESPESYTEAFF TGTGCCATCAGTGAGTCCCCAGAATCGTACACTGAAGCTTTCTTT
TRBJ2-7 . . TRBV7-4 CASSSPWERNSYEQYF TGTGCCAGCAGCTCCCCTTGGGAGCGGAACTCCTACGAGCAGTACTTC
TRBJ2-7 TRBD2 . TRBV27 CASSLSGGSGDEQYF TGTGCCAGCAGTTTATCGGGCGGGAGCGGCGACGAGCAGTACTTC
TRBJ2-1 TRBD2 . TRBV2 CASSDPTSGKGNEQFF TGTGCCAGCAGTGACCCGACTAGCGGGAAAGGCAATGAGCAGTTCTTC
TRBJ2-7 TRBD1 . TRBV5-5 CASSLSPGQGSYEQYF TGTGCCAGCAGCTTGTCTCCGGGACAGGGGTCCTACGAGCAGTACTTC
TRBJ1-1 . . TRBV19 CASSTPVGNTEAFF TGTGCCAGTAGTACCCCGGTGGGGAACACTGAAGCTTTCTTT
TRBJ1-4 TRBD1 . TRBV4-1 CASSPTGEGLNEKLFF TGCGCCAGCAGTCCTACAGGGGAAGGCCTTAATGAAAAACTGTTTTTT
TRBJ2-3 TRBD2 . TRBV5-1 CASSLGLAGGEGTDTQYF TGCGCCAGCAGCTTGGGACTAGCGGGAGGGGAAGGCACAGATACGCAGTATTTT
TRBJ1-2 TRBD1 . TRBV4-1 CASSQEHRGYGYTF TGCGCCAGCAGCCAAGAACACAGGGGTTATGGCTACACCTTC
TRBJ2-7 . . TRBV30 CAWSVGGAEQYF TGTGCCTGGAGCGTCGGAGGGGCCGAGCAGTACTTC
TRBJ2-7 TRBD2 . TRBV28 CASSHFLAGGEQYF TGTGCCAGCAGTCACTTCCTAGCGGGAGGCGAGCAGTACTTC
TRBJ1-5 TRBD1 . TRBV27 CASSLGQASNQPQHF TGTGCCAGCAGTTTGGGACAGGCGAGCAATCAGCCCCAGCATTTT
TRBJ1-2 . . TRBV14 CASSHGTSYGYTF TGTGCCAGCAGCCATGGCACCAGCTATGGCTACACCTTC
TRBJ2-2 TRBD1 . TRBV7-9 CASTVPGQGALAGELFF TGTGCCAGCACCGTTCCGGGACAGGGGGCTCTTGCCGGGGAGCTGTTTTTT
TRBJ2-1 TRBD1 . TRBV4-2 CASSQLTGGIMVEQFF TGTGCCAGCAGCCAATTGACAGGGGGCATTATGGTTGAGCAGTTCTTC
TRBJ2-7 TRBD1 . TRBV7-9 CASSPRTGTYEQYF TGTGCCAGCAGCCCCCGGACAGGGACTTACGAGCAGTACTTC
TRBJ1-5 TRBD1 . TRBV5-5 CASSLDTGGGQPQHF TGTGCCAGCAGCTTGGATACAGGGGGCGGCCAGCCCCAGCATTTT
TRBJ2-1 TRBD1 . TRBV6-6 CASSYRQGEYNEQFF TGTGCCAGCAGTTACCGACAGGGCGAATACAATGAGCAGTTCTTC
TRBJ1-5 TRBD1 . TRBV6-6 CASSFDRGDGQPQHF TGTGCCAGCAGTTTCGACAGGGGGGACGGTCAGCCCCAGCATTTT
TRBJ2-6 TRBD1 . TRBV9 CASSLRDSLSGANVLTF TGTGCCAGCAGCCTCCGGGACAGTCTCTCTGGGGCCAACGTCCTGACTTTC
TRBJ1-1 . once TRBV6-5 CASSGRVGQPEAFF TGTGCCAGCAGTGGACGAGTTGGACAGCCTGAAGCTTTCTTT
TRBJ1-2 . . TRBV6-5 CASSGRNQGYGYTF TGTGCCAGCTCCGGGCGCAACCAAGGCTATGGCTACACCTTC
TRBJ1-4 . . TRBV4-1 CASSQTVFTNEKLFF TGCGCCAGCAGCCAAACGGTTTTTACTAATGAAAAACTGTTTTTT
TRBJ2-1 TRBD2 . TRBV28 CASSLGGSFLNEQFF TGTGCCAGCAGTTTGGGCGGGAGCTTCCTTAATGAGCAGTTCTTC
TRBJ2-7 . . TRBV13 CASSLGDSSYEQYF TGTGCCAGCAGCTTAGGGGACAGCTCCTACGAGCAGTACTTC
TRBJ2-7 TRBD1 . TRBV2 CASSELTGGGYEQYF TGTGCCAGCAGTGAACTGACAGGGGGCGGCTACGAGCAGTACTTC
TRBJ2-1 . . TRBV19 CASSADPSSYNEQFF TGTGCCAGTAGTGCCGACCCAAGCTCCTACAATGAGCAGTTCTTC
TRBJ1-1 . . TRBV5-1 CASSLVGGTTEAFF TGCGCCAGCAGCTTGGTGGGGGGCACGACTGAAGCTTTCTTT
TRBJ2-7 TRBD1 once TRBV11-3 CASSRGTGFLEQYF TGTGCCAGCAGCAGGGGGACAGGGTTCCTCGAGCAGTACTTC
TRBJ2-3 . . TRBV28 CASSLQADTQYF TGTGCCAGCAGTCTACAGGCAGATACGCAGTATTTT
TRBJ2-6 . . TRBV9 CASSTGSGANVLTF TGTGCCAGCAGCACAGGCTCTGGGGCCAACGTCCTGACTTTC
TRBJ2-7 . . TRBV19 CASSADSQFYEQYF TGTGCCAGTAGTGCGGACAGCCAGTTCTACGAGCAGTACTTC
TRBJ2-3 . . TRBV7-2 CASSSGLGGADTQYF TGTGCCAGCAGCTCGGGCCTCGGCGGGGCAGATACGCAGTATTTT
TRBJ1-1 . . TRBV2 CASSEDRRLNTEAFF TGTGCCAGCAGTGAAGACAGAAGATTGAACACTGAAGCTTTCTTT
TRBJ2-1 TRBD1 . TRBV7-3 CASSLAGQGSYNEQFF TGTGCCAGCAGCTTAGCGGGACAGGGCTCCTACAATGAGCAGTTCTTC
TRBJ1-2 . . TRBV10-3 CAISEPTGINGYTF TGTGCCATCAGTGAGCCGACAGGTATCAATGGCTACACCTTC
TRBJ1-6 . few TRBV28 CASKYLSYNSPLHF TGTGCCAGCAAATACCTCTCCTATAATTCACCCCTCCACTTT
TRBJ2-7 . . TRBV4-2 CASSQDAGPTSYEQYF TGTGCCAGCAGCCAAGACGCGGGCCCAACTTCCTACGAGCAGTACTTC
TRBJ2-1 TRBD1 . TRBV5-6 CASSTRTGFFNEQFF TGTGCCAGCAGCACTCGGACAGGGTTTTTCAATGAGCAGTTCTTC
TRBJ2-7 TRBD2 . TRBV4-2 CASSQAGGEQYF TGTGCCAGCAGCCAAGCGGGGGGCGAGCAGTACTTC